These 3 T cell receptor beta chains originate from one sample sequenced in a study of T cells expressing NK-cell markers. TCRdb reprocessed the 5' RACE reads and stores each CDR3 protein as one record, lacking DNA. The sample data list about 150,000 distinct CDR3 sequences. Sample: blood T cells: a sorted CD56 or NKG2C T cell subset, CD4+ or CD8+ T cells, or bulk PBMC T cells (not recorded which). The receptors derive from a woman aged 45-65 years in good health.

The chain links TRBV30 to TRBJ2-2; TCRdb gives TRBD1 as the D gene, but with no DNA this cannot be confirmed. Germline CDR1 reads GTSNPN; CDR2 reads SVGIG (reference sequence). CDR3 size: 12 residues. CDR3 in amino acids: CAWSAGGGELFF.

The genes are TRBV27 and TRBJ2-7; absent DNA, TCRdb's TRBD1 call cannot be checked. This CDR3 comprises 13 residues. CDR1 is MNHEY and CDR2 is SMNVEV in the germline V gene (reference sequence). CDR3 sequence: CASSLTGAGEQYF.

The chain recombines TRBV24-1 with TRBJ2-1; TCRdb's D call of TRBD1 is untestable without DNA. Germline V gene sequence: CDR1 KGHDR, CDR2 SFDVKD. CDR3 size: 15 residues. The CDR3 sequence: CATSDLLGLGNEQFF.